The rows below give T cell receptor beta chains drawn from one sample of a study of T cell responses to AZD1222 COVID-19 vaccine. Clones were read by immunoSEQ multiplex PCR, and TCRdb kept only the in-frame ones, dropping some. The data hold about 150,000 clones, with around 95% observed a single time. The sequenced sample was peripheral blood, obtained on day 0 of AZD1222 vaccination. Receptor source: an adult in good health. The CDR3 runs from the conserved cysteine through the conserved F or W. The D gene is left open where the match is weak. Some rows mark clone size as missing; the rest say once, few, many or name a class of expanded clone.

j_call | v_call | d_call | clone_size | cdr3_nt | cdr3_aa
TRBJ2-1 | TRBV7-9 | - | - | TGTGCCAGCAGCTCACGGACTGAGCAACTTAAGCAGTTCTTC | CASSSRTEQLKQFF
TRBJ1-1 | TRBV28 | - | - | TGTGCCAGCAGTGTCCGGGCGGGGGGCTTCCGTGAAGCTTTCTTT | CASSVRAGGFREAFF
TRBJ2-3 | TRBV9 | TRBD2 | - | TGTGCCAGCAGCCCCGGGGGGGCATTCACAGATACGCAGTATTTT | CASSPGGAFTDTQYF
TRBJ1-4 | TRBV5-4 | - | once | TGTGCCAGCAGCGTCTGGGGAGGAACTAATGAAAAACTGTTTTTT | CASSVWGGTNEKLFF
TRBJ2-2 | TRBV19 | TRBD2 | - | TGTGCCAGTAGTATCGGGGGGACCGGGGAGCTGTTTTTT | CASSIGGTGELFF
TRBJ2-1 | TRBV15 | TRBD2 | once | TGTGCCACCAGCAGAGATCTCAGAAACCGCGGGGGGCTTGACAATGAGCAGTTCTTC | CATSRDLRNRGGLDNEQFF
TRBJ2-2 | TRBV5-1 | - | - | TGCGCCAGCACCCCGGGCCTGGGGGCCGGGGAGCTGTTTTTT | CASTPGLGAGELFF
TRBJ2-1 | TRBV6-5 | - | - | TGTGCCAGCAGCAAATGGTTTGAGCAGTTCTTC | CASSKWFEQFF
TRBJ1-2 | TRBV5-8 | - | once | TGTGCCAGCAGCCAACTAGGGCCCTACAGGGGCTACACCTTC | CASSQLGPYRGYTF
TRBJ2-5 | TRBV5-5 | - | - | TGTGCCAGCAGCTTGGGGGGACTCATGGCAGAGACCCAGTACTTC | CASSLGGLMAETQYF
TRBJ2-6 | TRBV15 | - | few | TGTGCCACCAGCAGAGAGGAACTAACAGGCTGGTTCTCTGGGGCCAACGTCCTGACTTTC | CATSREELTGWFSGANVLTF
TRBJ1-2 | TRBV27 | TRBD1 | - | TGTGCCAGCAGTACAAGGACAGGGGCTTCAGGAGGCTACACCTTC | CASSTRTGASGGYTF